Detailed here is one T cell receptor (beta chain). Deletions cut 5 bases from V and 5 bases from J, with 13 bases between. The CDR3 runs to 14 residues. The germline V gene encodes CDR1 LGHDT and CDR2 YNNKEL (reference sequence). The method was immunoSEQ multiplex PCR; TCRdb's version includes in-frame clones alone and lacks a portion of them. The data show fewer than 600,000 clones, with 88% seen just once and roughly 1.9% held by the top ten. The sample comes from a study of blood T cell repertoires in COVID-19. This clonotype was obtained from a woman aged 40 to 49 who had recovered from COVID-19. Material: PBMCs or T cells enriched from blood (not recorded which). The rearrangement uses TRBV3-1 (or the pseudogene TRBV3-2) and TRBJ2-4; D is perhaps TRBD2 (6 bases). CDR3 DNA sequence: TGTGCCAGCAGCTACCCAGGAGGGGAAAACATTCAGTACTTC. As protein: CASSYPGGENIQYF.